These T cell receptor beta chains were read from a single sample in a study of post-analysis software for immune sequencing data. TCRdb called the PCR reads again in MiXCR, with one record for every CDR3 protein. The sample has more than 450,000 distinct CDR3 sequences, under 40% seen once. Material: blood. Receptors were obtained from a girl between 2 and 17 years old with multiple sclerosis. CDR3s include the opening cysteine and the closing phenylalanine or tryptophan. Fields, in order: D gene, J gene, V gene, clone size, CDR3 protein, CDR3 DNA. A D gene is named only where the DNA matches it firmly. Clone size appears in some rows only: once, few, many, or a class for an expanded clone.

TRBD1	TRBJ1-5	TRBV5-1	many	CASSLGTGDQPQHF	TGTGCCAGCAGCCTCGGGACAGGGGATCAGCCCCAGCATTTT
.	TRBJ1-1	TRBV10-3	few	CAISEGREDTEAFF	TGTGCCATCAGTGAGGGCAGGGAGGACACTGAAGCTTTCTTT
.	TRBJ2-3	TRBV12-3/TRBV12-4	few	CASSFIGGADTQYF	TGTGCCAGCAGTTTTATCGGCGGGGCAGATACGCAGTATTTT
.	TRBJ2-7	TRBV5-1	few	CASSLAATSTYEQYF	TGCGCCAGCAGCTTGGCTGCCACGTCGACCTACGAGCAGTACTTC
.	TRBJ1-6	TRBV7-3	few	CASSLVRNNSPLHF	TGTGCCAGCAGCTTAGTACGAAATAATTCGCCCCTCCACTTT
TRBD2	TRBJ2-3	TRBV20-1	few	CSAVAGGPLDTQYF	TGCAGTGCAGTAGCGGGGGGGCCTTTAGATACGCAGTATTTT
TRBD1	TRBJ2-3	TRBV12-5	.	CASGPGTGGRTDTQYF	TGTGCTAGTGGCCCCGGGACAGGGGGGCGCACAGATACGCAGTATTTT
TRBD2	TRBJ2-5	TRBV29-1	few	CSVARRLAGKETQYF	TGCAGCGTTGCTAGGCGGCTAGCGGGGAAGGAGACCCAGTACTTC
.	TRBJ2-5	TRBV5-1	.	CASSFLPRVQRETQYF	TGCGCCAGCAGCTTCTTGCCCCGGGTCCAAAGGGAGACCCAGTACTTC
TRBD2	TRBJ2-5	TRBV25-1	few	CASSAASGGVGAQETQYF	TGTGCCAGCAGTGCGGCTAGCGGGGGGGTGGGGGCCCAAGAGACCCAGTACTTC
.	TRBJ1-2	TRBV2	.	CANSDRTNYGYTF	TGTGCCAACAGTGACAGGACTAACTATGGCTACACCTTC
TRBD1	TRBJ1-2	TRBV5-1	.	CASSPGQRIRNYGYTF	TGCGCCAGCAGCCCGGGACAGAGGATTCGTAACTATGGCTACACCTTC
.	TRBJ1-5	TRBV20-1	once	CSARDNSLGGPQHF	TGCAGTGCTAGAGATAACTCCTTGGGGGGGCCCCAGCATTTT
TRBD2	TRBJ2-1	TRBV3-1	few	CASSQGATSGGLGEQFF	TGTGCCAGCAGCCAAGGCGCGACTAGCGGGGGGTTGGGTGAGCAGTTCTTC
.	TRBJ2-1	TRBV11-3	.	CASSSHPQNEQFF	TGTGCCAGCAGCTCGCATCCCCAAAATGAGCAGTTCTTC
.	TRBJ2-1	TRBV28	.	CASPRGEQFF	TGTGCCAGCCCTCGGGGGGAGCAGTTCTTC
.	TRBJ2-6	TRBV11-1	.	CASSGMTLASGANVLTF	TGTGCCAGCAGCGGAATGACTCTAGCCTCTGGGGCCAACGTCCTGACTTTC
.	TRBJ2-6	TRBV6-4	.	CASSAQEGVNVLTF	TGTGCCAGCAGTGCCCAAGAGGGCGTCAACGTCCTGACTTTC
.	TRBJ1-2	TRBV20-1	.	CSADPGSDRLDNYGYTF	TGCAGTGCAGACCCCGGTTCGGACCGCTTGGACAACTATGGCTACACCTTC
.	TRBJ2-4	TRBV2	few	CASSEDIGNIQYF	TGTGCCAGCAGTGAGGACATAGGGAACATTCAGTACTTC
.	TRBJ1-2	TRBV3-1	.	CASSQTTEGYTF	TGTGCCAGCAGCCAGACGACTGAGGGCTACACCTTC
.	TRBJ1-2	TRBV20-1	few	CSARVGAVTNYGYTF	TGCAGTGCTAGAGTGGGGGCGGTTACTAACTATGGCTACACCTTC
.	TRBJ1-2	TRBV18	few	CASSPREEDGYTF	TGTGCCAGCTCACCCAGGGAGGAGGATGGCTACACCTTC
.	TRBJ2-3	TRBV29-1	few	CSVAASGARGTDTQYF	TGCAGCGTTGCGGCATCGGGGGCTCGCGGCACAGATACGCAGTATTTT
.	TRBJ2-1	TRBV29-1	.	CSVSSDQETQFF	TGCAGCGTTTCTAGCGACCAAGAGACCCAGTTCTTC
.	TRBJ1-1	TRBV6-1	.	CASSVPMSTEAFF	TGTGCCAGCAGTGTACCGATGAGCACTGAAGCTTTCTTT
.	TRBJ2-7	TRBV12-5	.	CASGRMTGTLTYEQYF	TGTGCTAGTGGCAGAATGACCGGGACGTTAACCTACGAGCAGTACTTC
.	TRBJ2-7	TRBV21-1	.	CASSGRRGGSYEQYF	TGTGCCAGCAGTGGGCGGCGGGGGGGATCCTACGAGCAGTACTTC
.	TRBJ1-1	TRBV7-9	few	CASSNTRGMNTEAFF	TGTGCCAGCAGCAACACCAGGGGCATGAACACTGAAGCTTTCTTT
TRBD2	TRBJ2-1	TRBV7-3	few	CASSLGRAGGTYNEQFF	TGTGCCAGCAGCTTAGGTAGGGCGGGGGGGACCTACAATGAGCAGTTCTTC
.	TRBJ2-1	TRBV10-3	.	CAISAPGHGYNEQFF	TGTGCCATCAGCGCCCCGGGGCACGGCTACAATGAGCAGTTCTTC
.	TRBJ2-5	TRBV5-1	.	CASNSLGGETQYF	TGCGCCAGCAACTCCCTAGGCGGTGAGACCCAGTACTTC
TRBD2	TRBJ2-7	TRBV15	.	CATSGAGNTGEQYF	TGTGCCACTAGCGGGGCTGGGAATACGGGCGAGCAGTACTTC
.	TRBJ1-5	TRBV10-1	.	CASSETTVQPQHF	TGCGCCAGCAGTGAGACGACAGTTCAGCCCCAGCATTTT
.	TRBJ2-2	TRBV20-1	.	CSARSGPTGEPFF	TGCAGTGCTAGATCCGGGCCGACCGGGGAGCCGTTTTTT
.	TRBJ2-5	TRBV6-6	many	CASNSQLRETQYF	TGTGCCAGCAACTCACAGTTACGGGAGACCCAGTACTTC
TRBD1	TRBJ1-1	TRBV20-1	.	CSAKTGQGNTEAFF	TGCAGTGCTAAGACGGGACAGGGGAACACTGAAGCTTTCTTT
TRBD2	TRBJ2-5	TRBV4-2	.	CASSQGPSGGGQETQYF	TGTGCCAGCAGCCAAGGTCCAAGCGGGGGAGGCCAAGAGACCCAGTACTTC
.	TRBJ2-3	TRBV10-3	.	CAISDGSGTDTQYF	TGTGCCATCAGTGATGGATCGGGGACAGATACGCAGTATTTT
.	TRBJ2-3	TRBV5-1	.	CASSLEQAFTDTQYF	TGCGCCAGCAGCTTGGAGCAGGCATTCACAGATACGCAGTATTTT
.	TRBJ1-1	TRBV7-6	.	CASSLGSGGNLEAFF	TGTGCCAGCAGCTTAGGATCGGGGGGGAACCTTGAAGCTTTCTTT
.	TRBJ1-1	TRBV7-9	few	CASTQSPRGTDTEAFF	TGTGCCAGCACCCAGTCCCCCAGGGGAACGGACACTGAAGCTTTCTTT
.	TRBJ2-3	TRBV12-3/TRBV12-4	.	CAGIVQSTDTQYF	TGTGCCGGCATCGTGCAAAGCACAGATACGCAGTATTTT
TRBD2	TRBJ2-5	TRBV7-2	.	CASNAGTSVHVRERVGYF	TGTGCCAGCAATGCCGGGACTAGCGTCCATGTACGGGAGAGGGTTGGGTACTTC
.	TRBJ1-4	TRBV4-1	.	CASSSAQLGTNEKLFF	TGCGCCAGCAGCTCCGCCCAATTGGGCACTAATGAAAAACTGTTTTTT
TRBD2	TRBJ2-5	TRBV5-4	.	CAGSDGTSGGDQETQYF	TGTGCCGGCAGCGACGGGACTAGCGGGGGAGACCAAGAGACCCAGTACTTC
TRBD1	TRBJ2-7	TRBV18	.	CASSSGTGEFYEQYF	TGTGCCAGCTCGTCGGGGACAGGGGAATTTTACGAGCAGTACTTC
TRBD1	TRBJ2-7	TRBV20-1	.	CSARTTTGGWYEQYF	TGCAGTGCTAGAACAACTACAGGGGGCTGGTACGAGCAGTACTTC
TRBD1	TRBJ1-2	TRBV20-1	.	CSAPPTGENGYTF	TGCAGTGCCCCGCCTACAGGGGAGAATGGCTACACCTTC
TRBD1	TRBJ1-1	TRBV18	.	CASSPDRGSTEAFF	TGTGCCAGCTCGCCGGACAGGGGTAGCACTGAAGCTTTCTTT
TRBD1	TRBJ1-1	TRBV20-1	.	CSGLGTGKAFF	TGCAGTGGTTTAGGGACAGGGAAAGCTTTCTTT
.	TRBJ2-3	TRBV3-1	.	CASSQQTDTQYF	TGTGCCAGCAGCCAACAGACAGATACGCAGTATTTT
TRBD1	TRBJ2-3	TRBV25-1	few	CASSRQGASTDTQYF	TGTGCCAGCTCCCGACAGGGGGCGAGCACAGATACGCAGTATTTT
TRBD1	TRBJ1-6	TRBV6-1	once	CASSERQGLNSPLHF	TGTGCCAGCAGTGAAAGACAGGGATTGAATTCACCCCTCCACTTT
.	TRBJ2-5	TRBV7-9	few	CASSLDFSPGETQYF	TGTGCCAGCAGCTTGGATTTCTCCCCGGGGGAGACCCAGTACTTC
.	TRBJ2-1	TRBV29-1	.	CSVEGHLYNEQFF	TGCAGCGTGGAGGGACACCTATACAATGAGCAGTTCTTC